Listed here are 15 T cell receptor beta chains from one sample, sequenced in a study of shared clonotypes between healthy human individuals. Data came from immunoSEQ multiplex PCR; TCRdb stores just in-frame clones and leaves some out. The table records fewer than 850,000 clones, about two thirds of them present only once. Sequencing was performed on memory CD4+ T cells sorted from blood. The subset here: CD45RA-negative fraction. These TCRs come from a woman aged 25-40 years in good health.

The chain is built from TRBV5-1 and TRBJ2-1; 9 bases agree with TRBD2. This CDR3 comprises 15 residues. Trimming removed 4 bases from V and 8 bases from J; junction bases left unmatched: 10. Germline values: CDR1 SGHRS, CDR2 YFSETQ. CDR3 bases: TGCGCCAGCAGCCCCGTGGGCGGGAGGGCCCATGAGCAGTTCTTC. It encodes CASSPVGGRAHEQFF.

The chain joins TRBV19 to TRBJ1-3, with 7 bases identical to TRBD1. The V and J ends lost 6 bases and 0 bases, in that order; junction bases with no gene match: 11. This CDR3 contains 17 residues. Germline V CDR1 and CDR2: LNHDA, SQIVND (reference sequence). CDR3 residues: CASSYGGDSLSGNTIYF. As DNA, the CDR3 is TGTGCCAGTAGCTATGGAGGGGACAGCCTCTCTGGAAACACCATATATTTT.

This clone was found once. CDR3 DNA sequence: TGCGCCAGCAGCCTGGGACCTCTAACTGAAGCTTTCTTT. Its translation is CASSLGPLTEAFF. The chain links TRBV5-1 to TRBJ1-1, with D possibly TRBD1 on 5 matching bases. CDR3 length: 13 amino acids. V shed 4 bases and J shed 5 bases, with 12 bases lying between them. The germline gives CDR1 SGHRS, CDR2 YFSETQ.

The chain is built from TRBV18 and TRBJ2-3; 7 bases are shared with TRBD1. The germline V gene has CDR1 KGHSH and CDR2 LQKENI. The junction had 9 bases not matched to a gene; V was cut back by 0 bases and J by 12 bases. The CDR3 length is 14 residues. CDR3 coding DNA: TGTGCCAGCTCACCACCGTTAAGGGACAGCGCACAGTATTTT. Its translation: CASSPPLRDSAQYF.

The chain links TRBV21-1 to TRBJ2-7. TRBV21-1 is recorded as a pseudogene. The CDR3 contains 14 residues. CDR3 sequence (DNA): TGTGCCAGCAGCAAAGAGGGTGGGTCCTACGAGCAGTACTTC. Amino acids: CASSKEGGSYEQYF.

The rearrangement uses TRBV7-2 and TRBJ1-4; a possible D gene is TRBD1 (6 bases). Germline V gene lookup returns CDR1 SGHTA and CDR2 FQGNSA. The V gene lost 5 bases and the J gene lost 5 bases, with 15 bases spanning the gap. The CDR3 covers 15 residues. The CDR3 DNA sequence: TGTGCCAGCAGCCCCCACAGGGTAGCAAATGAAAAACTGTTTTTT. Protein: CASSPHRVANEKLFF.

The V and J genes are TRBV2 and TRBJ2-5, with 8 bases identical to TRBD1. Trimming cost V 3 bases and J 5 bases; bases outside gene matches: 2. Per germline, CDR1 SNHLY and CDR2 FYNNEI. The CDR3 runs 13 residues. CDR3 coding DNA: TGTGCCAGCAGTGAGGGGACAGGCGAGACCCAGTACTTC. The encoded protein is CASSEGTGETQYF.

CDR3 residues: CASSELFQGSQYF. CDR3 in DNA: TGTGCCAGCAGTGAATTATTCCAGGGATCTCAGTACTTC. The genes are TRBV6-1 and TRBJ2-7; a possible D gene is TRBD1 (5 bases). V lost 2 bases and J lost 10, with 15 bases in between. Germline CDR1 reads MNHNS; CDR2 reads SASEGT. CDR3 length equals 13 residues.

The chain has TRBV5-1 and TRBJ1-3, with 8 bases matching TRBD1. This CDR3 is built from 16 residues. J lost 2 bases, V lost 0 bases, and 4 bases had no gene match. CDR1 is SGHRS, CDR2 YFSETQ, per germline. In DNA, the CDR3 is TGCGCCAGCAGCTTGGGGCAGGGGGCGGCTGGAAACACCATATATTTT. As protein: CASSLGQGAAGNTIYF.

The chain recombines TRBV29-1 with TRBJ2-7, with D unclear. The germline V gene encodes CDR1 SQVTM and CDR2 ANQGSEA. The V and J ends lost 4 bases and 2 bases respectively, with 9 bases between them. The CDR3 loop spans 12 amino acids. CDR3 DNA sequence: TGCAGCGTTGGAGATGTCCCCTACGAGCAGTACTTC. Protein: CSVGDVPYEQYF.

The chain joins TRBV27 to TRBJ1-2; 10 bases align to TRBD1. Germline CDR1 and CDR2: MNHEY and SMNVEV (reference sequence). Trimming took 4 bases from V and 4 from J; bases not matched to a gene: 12. The CDR3 contains 17 residues. CDR3 bases: TGTGCCAGCAGTTCAGCCGGGACAGGGGAGATTGCCTATGGCTACACCTTC. This encodes CASSSAGTGEIAYGYTF.

The rearrangement uses TRBV7-9 and TRBJ1-3; possible D gene TRBD1, 5 bases. CDR1 SEHNR and CDR2 FQNEAQ come from the germline V gene (reference sequence). V shed 6 bases and J shed 0 bases, with 15 bases lying between them. This CDR3 region has 16 residues. CDR3 protein: CASSPDDRRSGNTIYF. The CDR3 DNA is TGTGCCAGCAGTCCGGATGACAGACGCTCTGGAAACACCATATATTTT.

V gene TRBV6-5 combines with J gene TRBJ2-3; the D gene could be TRBD1 or TRBD2 (5 bases each). Germline lookup yields CDR1 MNHEY and CDR2 SVGAGI. The CDR3 length is 15 residues. The V end lost 0 bases, the J end lost 1 base, and 8 bases lay between the germline ends. The CDR3 region has the DNA TGTGCCAGCAGTTACTCACGGGACCGCACAGATACGCAGTATTTT. Amino acid sequence: CASSYSRDRTDTQYF.

The rearrangement joins TRBV14 to TRBJ2-7; D is unresolved. The germline gives CDR1 SGHDN, CDR2 FVKESK. The CDR3 length is 13 residues. The V and J ends lost 1 base and 2 bases respectively, with 6 bases between them. CDR3 sequence reads: CASSQVSTYEQYF. CDR3 bases: TGTGCCAGCAGCCAAGTCTCCACCTACGAGCAGTACTTC.

DNA of the CDR3: TGTGCCAGCAGCTGGGACAGGAACCAAGAGACCCAGTACTTC. Amino acid sequence: CASSWDRNQETQYF. The rearrangement joins TRBV27 to TRBJ2-5, with 8 bases lining up with TRBD1. Germline V gene lookup returns CDR1 MNHEY and CDR2 SMNVEV (reference sequence). The CDR3 covers 14 residues. With V trimmed by 6 bases and J by 0 bases, 3 bases remained unmatched.